This T cell receptor beta chain was recovered during a study of cytomegalovirus exposure and HLA in healthy donors. It was with 60 Vbeta and 13 Jbeta primers that the PCR ran. Sequencing used immunoSEQ multiplex PCR; TCRdb keeps in-frame clones, though not all of them. The sample table sets out around 64,000 clones. Healthy donors of bone marrow made up the group. The CDR3 covers 16 residues. Looked up from germline, CDR1 is KGHSH and CDR2 is LQKENI. Notes on this clone: Its specificity is not known. The junction departs from the called germline gene at one end, perhaps through a read error.

General study results and limits: Listed as cytomegalovirus-associated were 150 or so TCR beta chains. TCR beta chain V- and J-gene trimming was linked, in a later analysis, to a missense variant in DCLRE1C.

The sample was PBMCs. V usage is TRBV18 and J usage is TRBJ2-1; TRBD1 matches at 7 bases. This receptor was obtained from a female donor in good health and CMV-seropositive. This chain's CDR3 is CASADTGDSSDNEQFF. The DNA of the CDR3 is TGTGCCAGCGCAGATACAGGGGATAGCTCCGACAATGAGCAGTTCTTC.